These 12 T cell receptor beta chains originate from one sample sequenced in a study of T-cell reconstitution after alpha-beta-depleted transplantation in children. During its preparation, the TCRbeta library received unique molecular identifiers. TCRdb re-derived calls from the PCR reads in MiXCR, one entry per CDR3 protein. The sample holds some 200,000 distinct CDR3 sequences, approximately 6.8% seen once. The sequencing here drew on PBMCs from the stem cell graft donor, taken from the stem cell graft. Receptor source: a human donor who donated a stem cell graft to a child with Wiskott-Aldrich syndrome.

This clonotype was counted a few times. V is TRBV12-3 or TRBV12-4 and J is TRBJ2-7, with a weak D call TRBD1 (6 bases). With 6 bases removed from V and 6 bases from J, the gap between germline ends came to 18 bases. The CDR3 spans 14 residues. The CDR3, as DNA: TGTGCCAGCAGGGCACAGGGCCTCGAACGCGAGCAGTACTTC. It codes for CASRAQGLEREQYF.

This clonotype was observed many times. This chain links TRBV5-1 with TRBJ2-7, with TRBD1 matching over 9 bases. The CDR3 extends over 19 amino acids. Per germline, CDR1 SGHRS and CDR2 YFSETQ. J lost 1 base, V lost 4 bases, and 18 bases had no gene match. DNA of the CDR3: TGCGCCAGCAGCGCCTCCTGGACAGGGGATCGTCTTATATCCTACGAGCAGTACTTC. This gives the protein CASSASWTGDRLISYEQYF.

This clonotype was seen many times. The rearrangement uses TRBV4-3 and TRBJ1-3, with D unclear. V was pared by 4 bases and J by 2 bases, with 15 bases between. The CDR3 covers 16 residues. Germline V gives CDR1 LGHNA, CDR2 YSLEER. CDR3 sequence (DNA): TGCGCCAGCAGCCCCCAGGTTTGGCTACCTGGAAACACCATATATTTT. Its protein is CASSPQVWLPGNTIYF.

DNA of the CDR3: TGTGCCAGCAGTTTAGGACAGTCCTTCGAAAAACTGTTTTTT. Amino acid sequence: CASSLGQSFEKLFF. This chain joins TRBV28 and TRBJ1-4; perhaps TRBD1 as D (6 bases). The CDR3 contains 14 residues. Trimming left V 2 bases short and J 8 bases short, with 12 bases between. The germline gives CDR1 MDHEN, CDR2 SYDVKM.

The sample holds a few counts of this clonotype. J is TRBJ2-1 and V is TRBV12-5; tentatively, D is TRBD2 (6 bases). The CDR3 totals 13 residues. Per germline, CDR1 LGHNT and CDR2 FRNRAP. The V end lost 0 bases, the J end lost 9 bases, and 9 bases lay between the germline ends. The CDR3 here is CASGLVLGGEQFF. CDR3 sequence (DNA): TGTGCTAGTGGTTTGGTTCTGGGAGGTGAGCAGTTCTTC.

This clonotype was counted ten times or more. V gene TRBV11-3 combines with J gene TRBJ2-3, with 14 bases that match TRBD2. With 3 bases clipped from V and 10 bases from J, the junction kept 9 bases outside the gene matches. Germline V CDR1 and CDR2: SGHNT, YENEEA. CDR3 length: 16 residues. Here the CDR3 reads CASSFDGTSGSVAQYF. The CDR3 coding sequence is TGTGCCAGCAGCTTCGACGGGACTAGCGGGAGTGTTGCGCAGTATTTT.

This clonotype was observed many times. The chain links TRBV3-1 to TRBJ1-3; tentatively, D is TRBD1 (6 bases). Germline V gene lookup returns CDR1 LGHDT and CDR2 YNNKEL (reference sequence). The CDR3 spans 15 residues. Between the trimmed V and J ends, which lost 7 bases and 0 bases, there was a span of 13 bases. CDR3 DNA sequence: TGTGCCAGCACACAAGGACAGAACTCTGGAAACACCATATATTTT. As protein: CASTQGQNSGNTIYF.

Concerning this clonotype: A read error may explain this, as a much larger clone is one base away. No conserved phenylalanine or tryptophan ends this CDR3, so it is likely a read error. The rearrangement links TRBV6-1 to TRBJ2-7, with 13 bases identical to TRBD2. Germline-derived CDR1 and CDR2 are MNHNS and SASEGT. V lost 6 bases, J lost 5 bases, and 7 bases stayed unmatched. CDR3 length: 15 amino acids. DNA of the CDR3: TGTGCCAGCAGCTCCACCGGGACTAGCGGGAACGAGCAGTACTCC. It codes for CASSSTGTSGNEQYS.

In this sample, this clonotype turned up a few times. The rearrangement links TRBV11-2 to TRBJ2-7; D remains unclear. Germline V gene sequence: CDR1 SGHAT, CDR2 FQNNGV. Trimming removed 2 bases at V and 3 bases at J, with 11 bases between. This CDR3 spans 14 amino acids. The CDR3 DNA reads TGTGCCAGCAGCTTAACCTCAGATTACTACGAGCAGTACTTC. Translation: CASSLTSDYYEQYF.

The chain has TRBV5-1 and TRBJ2-2; D assignment may be TRBD1 or TRBD2 (5 bases each). V was clipped by 0 bases and J by 4 bases, with 13 bases between them. Germline CDR1 SGHRS, CDR2 YFSETQ. The length of the CDR3 is 16 residues. The CDR3 here is CASSLGQGGPTGELFF. As DNA, the CDR3 is TGCGCCAGCAGCTTGGGTCAGGGCGGGCCCACCGGGGAGCTGTTTTTT.

This clonotype was picked up a small number of times. V is TRBV19 and J is TRBJ2-5; 13 nucleotides match TRBD2. The CDR3 has 16 residues. Looked up from germline, CDR1 is LNHDA and CDR2 is SQIVND (reference sequence). V lost 6 bases, J lost 5 bases, and 9 bases stayed unmatched. CDR3 nucleotide sequence: TGTGCCAGTAGGATACGGACTAGCGGGAGCGGGGAGACCCAGTACTTC. Amino acids: CASRIRTSGSGETQYF.

There are many counts of this clonotype. CDR3 sequence reads: CAIRSPGGGAKNIQYF. CDR3 bases: TGTGCCATCCGATCCCCTGGCGGGGGGGCCAAAAACATTCAGTACTTC. The gene calls are TRBV28 and TRBJ2-4; 8 nucleotides match TRBD2. The CDR3 contains 16 residues. Germline V gives CDR1 MDHEN, CDR2 SYDVKM. The trim removed 10 bases at V and 1 base at J, leaving 12 bases unmatched.